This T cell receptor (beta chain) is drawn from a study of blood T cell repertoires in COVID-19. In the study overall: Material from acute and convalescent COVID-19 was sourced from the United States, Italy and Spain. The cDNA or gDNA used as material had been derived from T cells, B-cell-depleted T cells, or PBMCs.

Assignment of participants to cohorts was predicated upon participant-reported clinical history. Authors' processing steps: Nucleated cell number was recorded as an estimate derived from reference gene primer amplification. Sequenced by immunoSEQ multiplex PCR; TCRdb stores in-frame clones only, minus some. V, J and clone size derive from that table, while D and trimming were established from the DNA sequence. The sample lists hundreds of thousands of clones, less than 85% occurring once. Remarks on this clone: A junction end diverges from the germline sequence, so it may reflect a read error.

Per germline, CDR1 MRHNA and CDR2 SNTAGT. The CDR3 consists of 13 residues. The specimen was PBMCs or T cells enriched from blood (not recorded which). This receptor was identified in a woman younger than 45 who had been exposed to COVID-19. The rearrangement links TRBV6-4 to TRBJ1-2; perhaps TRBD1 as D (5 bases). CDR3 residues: CASSSAGNYDYTF. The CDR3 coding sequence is TGTGCCAGTTCGAGCGCAGGGAACTATGACTACACCTTC.